This TCR beta chain was captured in a study of blood T cell repertoires in COVID-19. Looked up from germline, CDR1 is SGDLS and CDR2 is YYNGEE. The CDR3 has 17 residues. V was pared by 0 bases and J by 0 bases, with 12 bases between. The method was immunoSEQ multiplex PCR; TCRdb's version includes in-frame clones alone and lacks a portion of them. The profile shows roughly 430,000 clones, around nine tenths of them singletons. V and J are TRBV9 and TRBJ1-4, with D unclear. The TCR comes from a woman aged 18-29 years who had been exposed to COVID-19. The material sequenced was PBMCs or T cells enriched from blood (not recorded which). The CDR3 here is CASSVAPQAATNEKLFF. CDR3 in DNA: TGTGCCAGCAGCGTAGCGCCCCAGGCAGCAACTAATGAAAAACTGTTTTTT.